The 21 T cell receptor beta chains listed next were all sequenced from one sample in a study of cytomegalovirus exposure and HLA in healthy donors. This PCR relied on a set of 60 Vbeta primers and 13 Jbeta primers. This table comes from immunoSEQ multiplex PCR, and its TCRdb copy is limited to in-frame clones, with some not included. The data show about 120,000 clones, about three quarters seen once. Sequenced material: PBMCs. These receptors were taken from a woman in her thirties in good health and CMV-seropositive.

The chain is built from TRBV4-3 and TRBJ1-2, with TRBD1 identical over 7 bases. The CDR3 runs 15 residues. V lost 4 bases to trimming and J lost 1 base; unmatched junction nucleotides: 6. Germline values: CDR1 LGHNA, CDR2 YSLEER. CDR3 region: CASSLLGDSNYGYTF. CDR3 in DNA: TGCGCCAGCAGCCTTCTAGGGGACAGTAACTATGGCTACACCTTC.

The CDR3 DNA sequence: TGTGCCAGCAGTCTCGACAGATACAATGAGCAGTTCTTC. Amino acids: CASSLDRYNEQFF. The chain joins TRBV6-5 to TRBJ2-1; D might be TRBD1 (5 bases). This CDR3 is 13 amino acids long. Trimming shortened V by 5 bases and J by 4 bases, and 9 bases separated the two germline ends. In germline, CDR1 is MNHEY, CDR2 SVGAGI.

The chain is built from TRBV14 and TRBJ2-2; D perhaps matches TRBD1 (6 bases). Per the germline V gene, CDR1 is SGHDN and CDR2 is FVKESK. Trimming took off 4 bases at V and 4 bases at J, with 10 bases between the two ends. This CDR3 is built from 14 residues. CDR3 nucleotides: TGTGCCAGCAGCCGGGACACCGCCACCGGGGAGCTGTTTTTT. It is translated as CASSRDTATGELFF.

The chain combines TRBV7-9 with TRBJ1-1; possibly TRBD1 for D (5 bases). The V end lost 6 bases, the J end lost 6 bases, and 8 bases lay between the germline ends. The length of the CDR3 is 11 residues. Germline lookup yields CDR1 SEHNR and CDR2 FQNEAQ (reference sequence). The CDR3 reads CASSWGAEAFF. CDR3 DNA sequence: TGTGCCAGCAGTTGGGGCGCTGAAGCTTTCTTT. Combining the CDR3 with reference TRBV7-9 and TRBJ1-1 gives the whole variable domain DTGVSQNPRHKITKRGQNVTFRCDPISEHNRLYWYRQTLGQGPEFLTYFQNEAQLEKSRLLSDRFSAERPKGSFSTLEIQRTEQGDSAMYLCASSWGAEAFFGQGTRLTVV.

The V gene is TRBV5-1, the J gene TRBJ2-7, with a tentative D call TRBD1 (5 bases). Germline CDR1 and CDR2: SGHRS and YFSETQ. Trimming cost V 7 bases and J 2 bases, with 16 bases left between them. The CDR3 is made up of 14 amino acids. The CDR3 is CASGIRETPYEQYF. CDR3 nucleotide sequence: TGCGCCAGCGGCATCAGGGAAACCCCCTACGAGCAGTACTTC.

This clone has just a few counts. The chain links TRBV6-1 to TRBJ1-1, with TRBD1 as a possible D gene (5 bases). The ends were cut back, 6 bases at V and 6 bases at J, with 17 bases in the middle. CDR1 is MNHNS and CDR2 is SASEGT in the germline V gene. The CDR3 is 14 amino acids. DNA of the CDR3: TGTGCCAGCAGGTCACAGGCTCAAGCGTCTGAAGCTTTCTTT. This codes for CASRSQAQASEAFF.

This clone has more than one count but fewer than ten. This chain links TRBV7-9 with TRBJ2-7, with TRBD1 matching over 7 bases. The germline gives CDR1 SEHNR, CDR2 FQNEAQ (reference sequence). Trimming removed 5 bases from V and 1 base from J; junction bases left unmatched: 8. The length of the CDR3 is 15 residues. For the CDR3, the DNA is TGTGCCAGCAGCCGTAGGACAGGTCATTCCTACGAGCAGTACTTC. This translates into CASSRRTGHSYEQYF.

A few counts support this clone. The chain recombines TRBV7-2 with TRBJ1-2; a possible D gene is TRBD1 (5 bases). V lost 1 base, J lost 2 bases, and 11 bases lay in between. The CDR3 spans 15 residues. Germline CDR1 reads SGHTA; CDR2 reads FQGNSA. The CDR3: CASSLGAGRNYGYTF. In DNA form, the CDR3 reads TGTGCCAGCAGCTTAGGGGCAGGGCGAAACTATGGCTACACCTTC.

This clone came up a few times. CDR3 DNA: TGTGCCAGTACGAACACCGGGACAGGGATATCTGGGGCCAACGTCCTGACTTTC. Protein sequence: CASTNTGTGISGANVLTF. The chain carries TRBV19 and TRBJ2-6; 9 nucleotides align to TRBD1. Trimming cost V 7 bases and J 1 base; bases outside gene matches: 11. The CDR3 covers 18 residues. Per the germline V gene, CDR1 is LNHDA and CDR2 is SQIVND (reference sequence).

The rearrangement links TRBV5-1 to TRBJ1-1, with 8 bases fitting TRBD1. The germline V gene has CDR1 SGHRS and CDR2 YFSETQ. This CDR3 region has 17 residues. V was clipped by 2 bases and J by 1 base; unmatched bases: 10. CDR3 DNA: TGCGCCAGCAGCTTTGCCGGACAGGGTATTGGGAACACTGAAGCTTTCTTT. The encoded protein is CASSFAGQGIGNTEAFF.

The chain has TRBV30 and TRBJ1-1, with 8 bases lining up with TRBD1. After removal of 0 bases from V and 4 bases from J, the junction contained 10 bases not matched to a gene. CDR1 and CDR2 from the germline V gene are GTSNPN and SVGIG (reference sequence). This CDR3 has 16 amino acids. The CDR3 protein is CAWSVRRTGGPTEAFF. The CDR3 coding sequence is TGTGCCTGGAGTGTACGGAGAACAGGGGGTCCCACTGAAGCTTTCTTT.

There are a few counts of this clone. The chain has TRBV19 and TRBJ2-3; 7 positions match TRBD2. Germline-derived CDR1 and CDR2 are LNHDA and SQIVND (reference sequence). This CDR3 has 17 amino acids. Trimming took 4 bases from V and 1 from J; bases not matched to a gene: 11. The CDR3 is CASSRTSQGGRTDTQYF. CDR3 nucleotides: TGTGCCAGTAGTAGAACTTCGCAGGGAGGGCGCACAGATACGCAGTATTTT.

The V call is TRBV6-1, the J call TRBJ1-5; possible D gene TRBD1, 6 bases. The germline gives CDR1 MNHNS, CDR2 SASEGT. The ends were cut back, 2 bases at V and 7 bases at J, with 12 bases in the middle. The CDR3 sequence is 14 residues long. CDR3 region: CASSENPQGQPQHF. CDR3 coding DNA: TGTGCCAGCAGTGAAAACCCACAGGGACAGCCCCAGCATTTT.

V gene TRBV9 combines with J gene TRBJ2-3, with D perhaps TRBD1 (5 bases). This CDR3 region has 15 residues. The V gene's germline CDR1 is SGDLS and CDR2 YYNGEE. V lost 7 bases to trimming and J lost 6 bases, with 21 bases between them. CDR3 DNA: TGTGCCAGCTCCTCCGGCGCAGCACCAGGGGATACGCAGTATTTT. It is translated as CASSSGAAPGDTQYF.

This rearrangement joins TRBV7-9 to TRBJ1-2; TRBD1 agrees at 7 bases. The V gene end was trimmed by 2 bases and the J gene end by 5 bases; junction bases not matched to a gene: 5. Germline V gives CDR1 SEHNR, CDR2 FQNEAQ (reference sequence). This CDR3 spans 14 amino acids. CDR3 DNA: TGTGCCAGCAGCTTACTGGGACAGACTTATGGCTACACCTTC. Translation: CASSLLGQTYGYTF.

The chain uses TRBV11-2 and TRBJ2-3, with TRBD2 identical over 8 bases. The V segment lost 4 bases and the J segment 2 bases; nucleotides outside the gene matches: 5. Germline V gene lookup returns CDR1 SGHAT and CDR2 FQNNGV. The CDR3 sequence is 15 residues long. In DNA, the CDR3 is TGTGCCAGCAGCTACGGACTAGCATACACAGATACGCAGTATTTT. This gives the protein CASSYGLAYTDTQYF.

J is TRBJ1-2 and V is TRBV7-2, with a weak D call TRBD1 (5 bases). Trimming stripped 4 bases from V and 4 bases from J, with 13 bases between. This CDR3 spans 14 amino acids. CDR1 is SGHTA, CDR2 FQGNSA, per germline. Here the CDR3 reads CASSSPGGFYGYTF. Here the CDR3 DNA reads TGTGCCAGCAGCTCCCCGGGGGGGTTCTATGGCTACACCTTC.

The V and J genes are TRBV5-1 and TRBJ2-5; 9 nucleotides line up with TRBD1. Germline-derived CDR1 and CDR2 are SGHRS and YFSETQ. The trim removed 4 bases at V and 5 bases at J, leaving 9 bases unmatched. The CDR3 has 15 amino acids. The CDR3 coding sequence is TGCGCCAGCAGCCGACGGGACAGGGCGGCGGAGACCCAGTACTTC. Protein: CASSRRDRAAETQYF.

The rearrangement links TRBV27 to TRBJ1-1; 7 bases are a match to TRBD1. This CDR3 is built from 13 residues. Germline V gives CDR1 MNHEY, CDR2 SMNVEV (reference sequence). The V segment lost 9 bases and the J segment 4 bases; nucleotides outside the gene matches: 8. CDR3 amino acids: CASQQGYGTEAFF. The CDR3 region has the DNA TGTGCCAGTCAACAGGGGTACGGCACTGAAGCTTTCTTT.

This clone was recorded only once. The chain links TRBV18 to TRBJ2-2; tentative D call: TRBD1 (6 bases). V shed 4 bases and J shed 1 base, with 16 bases lying between them. This CDR3 comprises 17 residues. Germline V CDR1 and CDR2: KGHSH, LQKENI. The CDR3 loop is CASSLPQGRRNTGELFF. Written as DNA, the CDR3 is TGTGCCAGCTCACTCCCACAGGGCCGGAGGAACACCGGGGAGCTGTTTTTT.

This sequence joins TRBV5-1 and TRBJ2-3, with a weak D call TRBD1 (5 bases). The CDR3 consists of 13 residues. CDR1 and CDR2 (germline): SGHRS, YFSETQ. The germline V and J ends were trimmed by 7 bases and 1 base, with 10 bases remaining between them. The CDR3: CASYIGGTDTQYF. CDR3 DNA: TGCGCCAGCTATATAGGGGGCACAGATACGCAGTATTTT.